The T cell receptor (delta chain) described here comes from a study of γδ T cells in repeated Plasmodium falciparum infection. Flow sorting of PBMC yielded separate Vgamma9/Vdelta2+ and Vdelta2-negative gammadelta T cell populations for bulk repertoire analysis. Sequencing covered both gamma and delta TCR chains per sample. TCRdb re-called the multiplex PCR reads with CATT. The table has 45,000 to 60,000 delta-chain clones, approximately 2% seen once; the top ten hold roughly a quarter. Between the trimmed V and J ends, which lost 0 bases and 5 bases, there was a span of 29 bases. Germline V gene sequence: CDR1 TSESDYY, CDR2 QEAYKQQN. CDR3 length: 20 amino acids. This clone was detected only a few times. A far larger clone lies a single base away; this is likely a read error. Other DNA sequences within the sample encode an identical CDR3.

The sequence came from a pool of human donors (malaria-infected and uninfected, not separated). The sequenced material came from gamma-delta T cells from blood. V usage is TRAV38-2/DV8 and J usage is TRDJ1, with D possibly matching TRDD3 (6 bases). Here the J gene came from matching the DNA to germline, since TCRdb omits it. The CDR3 here is CAYRSGTAFRVGDRRDKLIF. CDR3 coding DNA: TGTGCTTATAGGAGCGGCACTGCTTTCCGTGTCGGGGATCGCAGGGATAAACTCATCTTT.